Each of the 12 T cell receptor beta chains below was sequenced from the same sample in a study of cytomegalovirus exposure and HLA in healthy donors. PCR was performed using 60 Vbeta and 13 Jbeta primers. Sequencing used immunoSEQ multiplex PCR; TCRdb keeps in-frame clones, though not all of them. The sample carries a few hundred thousand clones, over 70% recorded once. Sequencing was performed on PBMCs. These receptors were obtained from a woman aged 55 to 70 in good health and CMV-seropositive.

V gene TRBV6-1 combines with J gene TRBJ2-7; maybe TRBD1 (6 bases). The CDR3 is 13 amino acids. Per the germline V gene, CDR1 is MNHNS and CDR2 is SASEGT. The germline V and J ends were trimmed by 5 bases and 0 bases, with 8 bases remaining between them. CDR3 bases: TGTGCCAGCAGTTCCAGGGGCTCCTACGAGCAGTACTTC. It specifies CASSSRGSYEQYF.

The chain joins TRBV7-9 to TRBJ1-1, with a tentative D call TRBD1 (5 bases). CDR3 length equals 12 residues. Trimming took off 5 bases at V and 6 bases at J, with 10 bases between the two ends. Per the germline V gene, CDR1 is SEHNR and CDR2 is FQNEAQ (reference sequence). The CDR3 DNA is TGTGCCAGCAGCCAGGGCCCCGCTGAAGCTTTCTTT. This sequence encodes CASSQGPAEAFF.

The chain recombines TRBV18 with TRBJ2-5, with unresolved D. The CDR3 sequence is 14 residues long. Looked up from germline, CDR1 is KGHSH and CDR2 is LQKENI. Between the trimmed V and J ends, which lost 0 bases and 2 bases, there was a span of 7 bases. The CDR3 sequence: CASSPPQVQETQYF. The CDR3 region has the DNA TGTGCCAGCTCACCACCCCAGGTACAAGAGACCCAGTACTTC.

The chain joins TRBV7-2 to TRBJ2-5; 13 bases fit TRBD2. This CDR3 region has 15 residues. Germline loops: CDR1 SGHTA, CDR2 FQGNSA. Germline trimming cut 6 bases from V and 5 bases from J; bases unmatched to any gene: 6. DNA for the CDR3: TGTGCCAGCAGACTAGCGGGAGGGCAGAGGGAGACCCAGTACTTC. Protein sequence: CASRLAGGQRETQYF.

J is TRBJ2-7 and V is TRBV25-1; a possible D gene is TRBD2 (5 bases). CDR1 and CDR2 from the germline V gene are MGHDK and SYGVNS. With 4 bases removed from V and 7 bases from J, the gap between germline ends came to 11 bases. CDR3 length equals 12 residues. The CDR3 is CASSGQTGEQYF. The CDR3 bases are TGTGCCAGCAGTGGACAAACGGGGGAGCAGTACTTC.

The rearrangement uses TRBV18 and TRBJ1-5, with 9 nucleotides matching TRBD1. Per germline, CDR1 KGHSH and CDR2 LQKENI. Trimming took 4 bases from V and 2 from J; bases not matched to a gene: 3. This CDR3 region has 15 residues. CDR3 protein: CASSRQGDGNQPQHF. CDR3 coding DNA: TGTGCCAGCTCACGACAGGGGGATGGCAATCAGCCCCAGCATTTT. Complete variable domain (other parts from reference TRBV18 and TRBJ1-5): NAGVMQNPRHLVRRRGQEARLRCSPMKGHSHVYWYRQLPEEGLKFMVYLQKENIIDESGMPKERFSAEFPKEGPSILRIQQVVRGDSAAYFCASSRQGDGNQPQHFGDGTRLSIL.

The chain is built from TRBV6-5 and TRBJ2-7; D possibly corresponds to TRBD2 (7 bases). The CDR3 is made up of 14 amino acids. V lost 5 bases, J lost 6 bases, and 17 bases lay in between. Germline V lookup: CDR1 MNHEY, CDR2 SVGAGI. CDR3 residues: CASSEPRGGGEQYF. The CDR3, as DNA: TGTGCCAGCAGTGAACCTCGAGGGGGGGGCGAGCAGTACTTC.

This chain joins TRBV11-2 and TRBJ2-1; the D is unclear. The V end lost 6 bases, the J end lost 5 bases, and 5 bases lay between the germline ends. This CDR3 contains 11 residues. Germline V gene lookup returns CDR1 SGHAT and CDR2 FQNNGV. CDR3 amino acids: CASSSNNEQFF. The CDR3 coding sequence is TGTGCCAGCAGTTCCAACAATGAGCAGTTCTTC.

This sequence joins TRBV7-2 and TRBJ2-5; 13 bases are shared with TRBD2. The V gene end was trimmed by 5 bases and the J gene end by 3 bases; junction bases not matched to a gene: 6. Germline CDR1 is SGHTA and CDR2 is FQGNSA. The CDR3 extends over 16 amino acids. The CDR3 protein is CASSLPGTSGKETQYF. CDR3 bases: TGTGCCAGCAGCCTCCCCGGGACTAGCGGGAAAGAGACCCAGTACTTC.

The chain has TRBV30 and TRBJ1-2; TRBD1 might be the D (6 bases). The ends were cut back, 4 bases at V and 8 bases at J, with 20 bases in the middle. From germline, CDR1 is GTSNPN and CDR2 SVGIG (reference sequence). This CDR3 comprises 14 residues. CDR3 region: CAWNGDTLLRGYTF. The CDR3, as DNA: TGTGCCTGGAATGGGGACACCTTACTGAGAGGCTACACCTTC.

In this sample, this clone turned up a few times. The chain links TRBV30 to TRBJ1-1, with unresolved D. The germline V gene has CDR1 GTSNPN and CDR2 SVGIG (reference sequence). Trimming took off 5 bases at V and 5 bases at J, with 9 bases between the two ends. The CDR3 covers 11 residues. Here the CDR3 reads CAWEALTEAFF. The CDR3 DNA is TGTGCCTGGGAGGCTTTAACTGAAGCTTTCTTT.

This chain connects TRBV28 to TRBJ2-3; D is possibly TRBD1 or TRBD2 (5 bases each). CDR1 is MDHEN, CDR2 SYDVKM, per germline. CDR3 length: 13 residues. The ends were cut back, 10 bases at V and 0 bases at J, with 11 bases in the middle. The CDR3 here is CATSGHSTDTQYF. For the CDR3, the DNA is TGTGCCACCAGCGGACATAGCACAGATACGCAGTATTTT.